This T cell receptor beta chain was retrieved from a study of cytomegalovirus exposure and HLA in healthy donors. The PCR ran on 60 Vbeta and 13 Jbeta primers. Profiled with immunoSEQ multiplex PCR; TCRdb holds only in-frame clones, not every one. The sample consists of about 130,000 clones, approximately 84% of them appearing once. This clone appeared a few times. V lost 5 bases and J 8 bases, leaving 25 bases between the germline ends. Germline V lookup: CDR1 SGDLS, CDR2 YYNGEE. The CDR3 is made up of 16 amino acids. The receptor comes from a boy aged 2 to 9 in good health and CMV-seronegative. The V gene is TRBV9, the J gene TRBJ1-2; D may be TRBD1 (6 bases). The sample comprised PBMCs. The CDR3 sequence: CASRPGRTDLYGGYTF. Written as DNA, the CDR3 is TGTGCCAGCAGGCCGGGACGGACAGACCTCTATGGCGGCTACACCTTC.